This TCR beta chain originates from a study of T cell responses to AZD1222 COVID-19 vaccine. The repertoire was sequenced with immunoSEQ multiplex PCR; TCRdb's copy has only in-frame clones and lacks some. The data hold tens of thousands of clones, with about 90% observed a single time. Comment on this clone: Its matching antigen is unknown.

CDR1 and CDR2 (germline): PRHDT, FYEKMQ (reference sequence). J was trimmed by 2 bases and V by 5 bases; bases with no gene match: 6. CDR3 length: 16 amino acids. General observations from the study: It should be noted that donors were predominantly white British and more often female, and clonal diversity was possibly underestimated. Breadth and depth of Spike-specific TCRs rose after two AZD1222 doses. Seropositive AZD1222 recipients at baseline numbered only five or six.

This TCR derives from an adult who received the AZD1222 COVID-19 vaccine. J is TRBJ2-1 and V is TRBV13, with TRBD2 matching 10 bases. The sample consisted of peripheral blood, taken 28 days after the second AZD1222 dose. CDR3 protein: CASSPRTSGPYNEQFF. Here the CDR3 DNA reads TGTGCCAGCAGCCCAAGGACTAGCGGACCCTACAATGAGCAGTTCTTC.